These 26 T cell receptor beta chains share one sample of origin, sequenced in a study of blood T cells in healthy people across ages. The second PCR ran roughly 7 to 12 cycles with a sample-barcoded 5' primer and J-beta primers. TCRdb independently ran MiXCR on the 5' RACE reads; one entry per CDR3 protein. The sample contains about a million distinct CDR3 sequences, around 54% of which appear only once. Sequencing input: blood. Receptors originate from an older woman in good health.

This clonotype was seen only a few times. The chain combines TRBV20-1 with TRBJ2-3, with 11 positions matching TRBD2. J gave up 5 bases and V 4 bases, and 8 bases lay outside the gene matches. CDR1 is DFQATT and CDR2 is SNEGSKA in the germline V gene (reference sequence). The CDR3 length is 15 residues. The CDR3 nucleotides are TGCAGTGCTACCAAACCCGGACTAGCGGGAGATACGCAGTATTTT. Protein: CSATKPGLAGDTQYF.

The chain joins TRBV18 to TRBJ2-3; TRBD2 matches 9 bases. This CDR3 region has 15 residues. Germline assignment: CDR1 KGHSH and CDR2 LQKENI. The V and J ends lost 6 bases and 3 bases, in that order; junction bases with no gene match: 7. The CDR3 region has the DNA TGTGCCAGCTCGAATAGCGGGAGCGCTACAGATACGCAGTATTTT. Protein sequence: CASSNSGSATDTQYF.

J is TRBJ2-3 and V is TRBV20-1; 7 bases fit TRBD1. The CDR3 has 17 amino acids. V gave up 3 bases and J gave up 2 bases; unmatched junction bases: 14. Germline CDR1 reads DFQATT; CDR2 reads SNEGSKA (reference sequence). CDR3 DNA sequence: TGCAGTGCTAGCGGCAGGGGGATACAAGGGGACACAGATACGCAGTATTTT. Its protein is CSASGRGIQGDTDTQYF.

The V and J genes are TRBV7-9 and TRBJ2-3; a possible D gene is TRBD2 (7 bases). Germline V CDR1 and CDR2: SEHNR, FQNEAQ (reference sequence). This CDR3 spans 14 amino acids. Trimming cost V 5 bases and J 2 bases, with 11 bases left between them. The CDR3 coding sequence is TGTGCCAGCAGCATGGGGGGGCACACAGATACGCAGTATTTT. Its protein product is CASSMGGHTDTQYF.

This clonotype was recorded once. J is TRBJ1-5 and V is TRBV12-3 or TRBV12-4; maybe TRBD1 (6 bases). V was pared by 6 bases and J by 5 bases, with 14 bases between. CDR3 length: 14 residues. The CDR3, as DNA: TGTGCCAGCAGACAGGGTCCCCCTGATCAGCCCCAGCATTTT. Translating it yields CASRQGPPDQPQHF.

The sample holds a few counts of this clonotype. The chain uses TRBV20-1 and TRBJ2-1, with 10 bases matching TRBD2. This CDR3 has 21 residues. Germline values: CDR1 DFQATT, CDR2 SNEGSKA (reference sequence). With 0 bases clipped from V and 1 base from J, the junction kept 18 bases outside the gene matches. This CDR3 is CSARERYSPSGRGGSYNEQFF. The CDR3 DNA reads TGCAGTGCTAGAGAACGATATAGTCCTAGCGGGAGAGGGGGATCCTACAATGAGCAGTTCTTC.

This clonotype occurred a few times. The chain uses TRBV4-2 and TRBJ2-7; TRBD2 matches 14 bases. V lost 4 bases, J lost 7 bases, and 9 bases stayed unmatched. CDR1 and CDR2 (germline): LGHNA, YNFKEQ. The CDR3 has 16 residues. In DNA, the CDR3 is TGTGCCAGCAGCCCATCGGGACTAGCGGGAGCCCGTGAGCAGTACTTC. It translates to CASSPSGLAGAREQYF.

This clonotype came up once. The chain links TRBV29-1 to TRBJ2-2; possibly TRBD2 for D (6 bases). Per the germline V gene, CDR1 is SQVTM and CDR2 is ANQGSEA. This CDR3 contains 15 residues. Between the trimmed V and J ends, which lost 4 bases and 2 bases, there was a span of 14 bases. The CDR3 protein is CSVVTGSTNTGELFF. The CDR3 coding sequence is TGCAGCGTTGTCACCGGGAGTACAAACACCGGGGAGCTGTTTTTT.

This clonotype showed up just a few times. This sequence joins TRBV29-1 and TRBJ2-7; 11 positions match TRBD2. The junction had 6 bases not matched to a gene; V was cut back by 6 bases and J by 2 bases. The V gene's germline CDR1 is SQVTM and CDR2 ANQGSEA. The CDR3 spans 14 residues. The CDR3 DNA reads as TGCAGCGTGGCGACTAGCGGGAACACCTACGAGCAGTACTTC. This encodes CSVATSGNTYEQYF.

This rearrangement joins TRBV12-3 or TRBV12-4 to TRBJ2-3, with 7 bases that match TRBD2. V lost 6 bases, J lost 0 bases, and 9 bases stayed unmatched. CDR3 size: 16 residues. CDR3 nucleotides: TGTGCCAGCAGCGAGGGGCGGGAGATAAGCACAGATACGCAGTATTTT. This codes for CASSEGREISTDTQYF.

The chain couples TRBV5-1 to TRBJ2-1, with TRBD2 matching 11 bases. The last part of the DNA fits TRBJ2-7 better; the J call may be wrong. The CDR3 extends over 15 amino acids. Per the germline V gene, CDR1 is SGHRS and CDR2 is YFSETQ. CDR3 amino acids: CASSSGTSGNNEQYF. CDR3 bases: TGCGCCAGCAGCTCGGGGACTAGCGGAAACAATGAGCAGTACTTC.

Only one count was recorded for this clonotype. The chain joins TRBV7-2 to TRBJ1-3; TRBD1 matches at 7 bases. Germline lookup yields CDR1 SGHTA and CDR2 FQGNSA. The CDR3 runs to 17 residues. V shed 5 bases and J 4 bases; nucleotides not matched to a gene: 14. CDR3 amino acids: CASSPRGGEVAGNTIYF. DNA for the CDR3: TGTGCCAGCAGCCCCAGGGGGGGGGAGGTTGCCGGAAACACCATATATTTT.

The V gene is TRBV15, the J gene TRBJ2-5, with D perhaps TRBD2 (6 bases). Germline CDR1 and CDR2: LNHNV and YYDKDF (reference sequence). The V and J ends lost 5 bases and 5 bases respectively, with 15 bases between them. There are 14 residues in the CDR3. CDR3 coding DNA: TGTGCCACCAGCCCGGGAGAGCTATGGGAGACCCAGTACTTC. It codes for CATSPGELWETQYF.

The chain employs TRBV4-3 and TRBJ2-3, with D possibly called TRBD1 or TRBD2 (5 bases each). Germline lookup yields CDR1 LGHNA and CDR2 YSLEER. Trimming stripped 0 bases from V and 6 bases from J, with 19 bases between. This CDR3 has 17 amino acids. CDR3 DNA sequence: TGCGCCAGCAGCCAAGACCCCACAGGAGGTTCGGTTGATACGCAGTATTTT. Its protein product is CASSQDPTGGSVDTQYF.

This CDR3 is CASSPTRDMNSPLHF. For the CDR3, the DNA is TGTGCCAGCTCACCAACCCGGGACATGAATTCACCCCTCCACTTT. J is TRBJ1-6 and V is TRBV18; tentatively, D is TRBD1 (6 bases). CDR1 is KGHSH and CDR2 is LQKENI in the germline V gene. V was pared by 2 bases and J by 7 bases, with 12 bases between. The length of the CDR3 is 15 residues. The full variable domain, with the rest looked up from reference TRBV18 and TRBJ1-6, is NAGVMQNPRHLVRRRGQEARLRCSPMKGHSHVYWYRQLPEEGLKFMVYLQKENIIDESGMPKERFSAEFPKEGPSILRIQQVVRGDSAAYFCASSPTRDMNSPLHFGNGTRLTVT.

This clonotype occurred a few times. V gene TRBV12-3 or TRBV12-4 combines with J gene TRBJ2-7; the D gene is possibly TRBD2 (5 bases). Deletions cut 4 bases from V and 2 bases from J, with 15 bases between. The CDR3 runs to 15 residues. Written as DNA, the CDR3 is TGTGCCAGCAGTTACAACGCACTAGAAACCTACGAGCAGTACTTC. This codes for CASSYNALETYEQYF.

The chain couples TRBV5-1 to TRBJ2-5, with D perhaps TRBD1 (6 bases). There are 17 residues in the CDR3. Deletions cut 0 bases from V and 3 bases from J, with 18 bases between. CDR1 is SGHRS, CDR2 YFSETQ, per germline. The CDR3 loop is CASSLAGTLEPKETQYF. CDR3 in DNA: TGCGCCAGCAGCTTGGCCGGGACATTAGAGCCCAAAGAGACCCAGTACTTC.

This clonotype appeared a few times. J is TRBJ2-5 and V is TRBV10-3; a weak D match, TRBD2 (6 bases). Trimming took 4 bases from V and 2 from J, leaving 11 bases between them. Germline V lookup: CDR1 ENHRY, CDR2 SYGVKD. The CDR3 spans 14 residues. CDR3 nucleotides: TGTGCCATCAGTGCAGGAGGGTCACAAGAGACCCAGTACTTC. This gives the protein CAISAGGSQETQYF.

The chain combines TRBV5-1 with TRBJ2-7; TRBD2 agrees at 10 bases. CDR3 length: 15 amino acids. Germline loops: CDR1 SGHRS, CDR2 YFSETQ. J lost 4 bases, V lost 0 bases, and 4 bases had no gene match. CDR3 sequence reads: CASSLAGTSAYEQYF. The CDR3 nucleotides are TGCGCCAGCAGCTTGGCTGGGACTAGCGCGTACGAGCAGTACTTC.

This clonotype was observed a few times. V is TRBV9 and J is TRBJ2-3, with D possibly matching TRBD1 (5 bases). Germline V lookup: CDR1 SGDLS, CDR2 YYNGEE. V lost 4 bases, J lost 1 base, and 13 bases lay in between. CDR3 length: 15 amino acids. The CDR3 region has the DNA TGTGCCAGCAGCTTACTGATAGGGGGCACAGATACGCAGTATTTT. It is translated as CASSLLIGGTDTQYF.

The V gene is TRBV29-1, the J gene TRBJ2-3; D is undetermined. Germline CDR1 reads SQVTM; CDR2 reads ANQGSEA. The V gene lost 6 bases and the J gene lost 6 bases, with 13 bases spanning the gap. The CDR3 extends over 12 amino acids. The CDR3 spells CSVAPNGDTQYF. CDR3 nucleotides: TGCAGCGTGGCCCCCAACGGGGATACGCAGTATTTT.

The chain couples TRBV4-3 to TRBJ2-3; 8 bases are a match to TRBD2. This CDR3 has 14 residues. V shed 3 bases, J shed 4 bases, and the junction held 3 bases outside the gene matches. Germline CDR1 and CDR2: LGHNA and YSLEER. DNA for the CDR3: TGCGCCAGCAGCCAGGGGACTAGGGCAGATACGCAGTATTTT. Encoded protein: CASSQGTRADTQYF.

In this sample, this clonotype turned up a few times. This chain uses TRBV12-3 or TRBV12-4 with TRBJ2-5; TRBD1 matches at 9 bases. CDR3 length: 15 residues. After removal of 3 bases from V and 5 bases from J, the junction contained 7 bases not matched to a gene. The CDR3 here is CASSLEGQGVETQYF. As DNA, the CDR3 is TGTGCCAGCAGTTTGGAGGGACAGGGTGTTGAGACCCAGTACTTC.

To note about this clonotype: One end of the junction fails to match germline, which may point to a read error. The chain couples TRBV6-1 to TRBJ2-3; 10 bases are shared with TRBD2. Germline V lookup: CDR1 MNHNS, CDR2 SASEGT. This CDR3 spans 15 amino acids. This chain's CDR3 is CASRRTSGSSDTQCF. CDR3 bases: TGTGCCAGCCGCCGGACTAGCGGCTCGTCTGATACGCAGTGTTTT.

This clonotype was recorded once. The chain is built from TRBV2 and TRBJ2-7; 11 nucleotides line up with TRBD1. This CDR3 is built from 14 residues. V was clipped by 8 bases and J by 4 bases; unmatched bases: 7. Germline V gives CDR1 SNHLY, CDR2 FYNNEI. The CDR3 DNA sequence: TGTGCCAGCTTCACCGGGACAGGGGGGTACGAGCAGTACTTC. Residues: CASFTGTGGYEQYF.

CDR3 sequence reads: CSARDHQVLAGGIYEQYF. CDR3 DNA: TGCAGTGCTAGAGATCATCAGGTACTAGCGGGAGGGATTTATGAGCAGTACTTC. The chain employs TRBV20-1 and TRBJ2-1, with 13 bases that match TRBD2. The J call may be incorrect, as the DNA end agrees better with TRBJ2-7. Germline V CDR1 and CDR2: DFQATT, SNEGSKA (reference sequence). The CDR3 runs to 18 residues.